What follows are 21 T cell receptor beta chains derived from one specimen sequenced in a study of T cells expressing NK-cell markers. TCRdb re-called the 5' RACE reads and shows each CDR3 protein once, DNA omitted. The sample includes 350,000 to 400,000 distinct CDR3 sequences. Input material: blood T cells: a sorted CD56 or NKG2C T cell subset, CD4+ or CD8+ T cells, or bulk PBMC T cells (not recorded which). The source of these receptors is a woman between 45 and 60 years old in good health.

J is TRBJ1-1 and V is TRBV4-2; TCRdb proposes TRBD1, but this gene call is untestable without DNA. Germline V CDR1 and CDR2: LGHNA, YNFKEQ. The CDR3 contains 15 residues. CDR3 protein: CASSQTGQLNTEAFF.

The rearrangement uses TRBV10-3 and TRBJ1-2. Looked up from germline, CDR1 is ENHRY and CDR2 is SYGVKD. The CDR3 has 20 amino acids. CDR3 region: CAISESPISLESSTNYGYTF.

The rearrangement uses TRBV12-3 or TRBV12-4 and TRBJ1-5. This CDR3 is built from 14 residues. The CDR3 is CASSLEGSEQPQHF.

The chain has TRBV6-5 and TRBJ2-3; TCRdb's D call of TRBD1 is untestable without DNA. Looked up from germline, CDR1 is MNHEY and CDR2 is SVGAGI. The length of the CDR3 is 14 residues. This CDR3 is CASTREGATDTQYF.

The chain links TRBV7-9 to TRBJ2-3; the TCRdb call, TRBD2, lacks DNA for checking. The CDR3 is made up of 13 amino acids. CDR1 is SEHNR and CDR2 is FQNEAQ in the germline V gene (reference sequence). The CDR3 reads CASSLWRESTQYF.

The chain links TRBV19 to TRBJ2-1; lacking DNA, the TRBD2 call made by TCRdb goes unchecked. CDR1 and CDR2 (germline): LNHDA, SQIVND (reference sequence). The CDR3 is made up of 13 amino acids. CDR3 amino acids: CASSESGRYEQFF.

The chain links TRBV20-1 to TRBJ2-1; TCRdb returns TRBD2, unconfirmable since there is no DNA. CDR3 length: 16 residues. CDR1 DFQATT and CDR2 SNEGSKA come from the germline V gene (reference sequence). CDR3: CSALGTSGSRDNEQFF.

The chain recombines TRBV12-3 or TRBV12-4 with TRBJ2-5; the TRBD1 assignment by TCRdb is unverifiable without DNA. The CDR3 contains 14 residues. The CDR3: CASSWDRGQETQYF.

The chain is built from TRBV6-4 and TRBJ1-1. The CDR3 has 13 residues. Germline V gene lookup returns CDR1 MRHNA and CDR2 SNTAGT. The CDR3 sequence: CASSDGIYTEAFF.

The CDR3 loop reads CASRKRGYILAGEGRSYEQYF. V is TRBV21-1 and J is TRBJ2-7; TCRdb indicates TRBD2, and absent DNA this call remains unverified. TRBV21-1 corresponds to a pseudogene. The CDR3 has 21 amino acids.

This chain uses TRBV3-1 with TRBJ1-5; no DNA is available, so the TRBD1 call from TCRdb remains unchecked. The V gene's germline CDR1 is LGHDT and CDR2 YNNKEL (reference sequence). This CDR3 has 15 residues. CDR3 in amino acids: CASSAGTGPNQPQHF. Looking up the rest from reference TRBV3-1 and TRBJ1-5 gives the full variable domain: DTAVSQTPKYLVTQMGNDKSIKCEQNLGHDTMYWYKQDSKKFLKIMFSYNNKELIINETVPNRFSPKSPDKAHLNLHINSLELGDSAVYFCASSAGTGPNQPQHFGDGTRLSIL.

The chain links TRBV5-1 to TRBJ2-1; TCRdb names TRBD1, which stays unverified in the absence of DNA. Germline CDR1 and CDR2: SGHRS and YFSETQ. The CDR3 loop spans 17 amino acids. This CDR3 reads CASSSGLGQDPYNEQFF.

V usage is TRBV11-2 and J usage is TRBJ2-1; TCRdb returns TRBD1, unconfirmable since there is no DNA. CDR3 length: 15 residues. CDR1 and CDR2 from the germline V gene are SGHAT and FQNNGV. CDR3 sequence reads: CASSYGTGSHNEQFF.

The V call is TRBV7-3, the J call TRBJ2-2; the TCRdb call, TRBD1, lacks DNA for checking. The CDR3 extends over 15 amino acids. CDR1 SGHTA and CDR2 FQGTGA come from the germline V gene. Here the CDR3 reads CASSLGTGASGELFF.

The chain recombines TRBV5-1 with TRBJ1-1; as DNA is missing, the TRBD1 call by TCRdb cannot be tested. The CDR3 runs 16 residues. Per the germline V gene, CDR1 is SGHRS and CDR2 is YFSETQ. The CDR3 sequence is CASSLVRGSMNTEAFF.

This CDR3 reads CASSRRAAYNEQFF. The genes are TRBV6-2 or TRBV6-3 and TRBJ2-1; TCRdb gives TRBD2 as the D gene, but with no DNA this cannot be confirmed. CDR3 size: 14 residues. Germline V CDR1 and CDR2: MNHEY, SVGEGT.

The gene calls are TRBV12-3 or TRBV12-4 and TRBJ1-1; the D call of TRBD1 rests on TCRdb alone, since no DNA is present to check it. This CDR3 region has 16 residues. The CDR3 protein is CASSPDRAGRVTEAFF.

CDR3 sequence: CSAGWNEKLFF. The chain has TRBV29-1 and TRBJ1-4. Germline lookup yields CDR1 SQVTM and CDR2 ANQGSEA. The CDR3 length is 11 residues.

V gene TRBV27 combines with J gene TRBJ2-7. CDR1 and CDR2 from the germline V gene are MNHEY and SMNVEV (reference sequence). The CDR3 covers 12 residues. The CDR3 is CASRVGAYEQYF.

The chain employs TRBV20-1 and TRBJ2-1. The V gene's germline CDR1 is DFQATT and CDR2 SNEGSKA (reference sequence). The CDR3 is made up of 11 amino acids. The CDR3 protein is CSARFEERQFF.

This chain joins TRBV27 and TRBJ2-2. The CDR3 is 13 residues long. CDR1 is MNHEY, CDR2 SMNVEV, per germline (reference sequence). CDR3 residues: CASSLSPTGELFF.